This T cell receptor (beta chain) came from a study of blood T cell repertoires in COVID-19. About the research overall: There were acute and convalescent COVID-19 samples, and they came from the United States, Italy and Spain. Sources were T cells, B-cell-depleted T cells, or PBMCs; the material itself was cDNA or gDNA.

V shed 7 bases and J shed 2 bases, with 13 bases lying between them. The CDR3 covers 14 residues. From germline, CDR1 is MNHEY and CDR2 SVGAGI. Authors' methods: The authors estimated nucleated cell counts from reference gene primer amplification. The repertoire was sequenced with immunoSEQ multiplex PCR; TCRdb's copy has only in-frame clones and lacks some. The DNA was the basis for D and trimming; V, J and clone size are from that table. There are about 360,000 clones in the sample; roughly 87% occur only once, and around 1.9% lies in the top ten. Sequenced input: PBMCs or T cells enriched from blood (not recorded which). The rearrangement links TRBV6-5 to TRBJ2-3, with D possibly TRBD2 on 5 matching bases. The sequence was obtained from a woman between 40 and 55 years old with acute COVID-19. CDR3: CASNSRGYTDTQYF. Written as DNA, the CDR3 is TGTGCCAGCAATTCACGGGGTTACACAGATACGCAGTATTTT.